Here is one TCR beta chain with its context. A junction end diverges from the germline sequence, so it may reflect a read error. The entry originates in a study of blood T cell repertoires in COVID-19. The CDR3 is made up of 12 amino acids. Germline V gene data show CDR1 as SEHNR and CDR2 as FQNEAQ (reference sequence). TCRdb's table, derived via immunoSEQ multiplex PCR, lists solely in-frame clones and lacks some. Here the sample spans under 300,000 clones, around 90% being singletons. This TCR was recovered from a woman in her forties who had been exposed to COVID-19. This chain uses TRBV7-9 with TRBJ1-1; 9 nucleotides align to TRBD1. The material sequenced was PBMCs or T cells enriched from blood (not recorded which). The CDR3: CASSSDRGEQGF. The CDR3 DNA follows: TGTGCCAGCAGCTCGGACAGGGGTGAACAAGGGTTT.